The rows below give T cell receptor beta chains drawn from one sample of a study of T cell clonotyping in hematopoietic cell transplantation. Measured with immunoSEQ multiplex PCR; TCRdb has only the in-frame clones, and not every one. Seen here are roughly 13,000 clones, approximately 88% observed once, and the top ten hold 16%. The material was peripheral blood mononuclear cells, obtained before stem cell transplant. Source of these receptors: a man between 60 and 75 years old with acute myeloid leukemia. Some clones in this sample may be carry-over from other donors' samples. CDR3s leave out the opening cysteine and the closing phenylalanine or tryptophan. Each record gives: D gene, V gene, J gene, CDR3 protein. A D gene is named only where the DNA matches it firmly.

d_call: -; v_call: TRBV6-5; j_call: TRBJ1-2; cdr3_aa: ASSAGVLDYGYT
d_call: TRBD2; v_call: TRBV5-6; j_call: TRBJ2-1; cdr3_aa: ASSSGGGTWEQF
d_call: -; v_call: TRBV15; j_call: TRBJ2-3; cdr3_aa: ATSRGGSTDTQY
d_call: -; v_call: TRBV25-1; j_call: TRBJ1-5; cdr3_aa: ASSGGQHQPQH
d_call: -; v_call: TRBV13; j_call: TRBJ2-1; cdr3_aa: ASSLYGGSTSYNEQF
d_call: TRBD1; v_call: TRBV6-6; j_call: TRBJ2-7; cdr3_aa: ASSPSTGSYEQY
d_call: -; v_call: TRBV19; j_call: TRBJ2-2; cdr3_aa: ASSIPSFGTGELF
d_call: -; v_call: TRBV5-4; j_call: TRBJ2-2; cdr3_aa: ASSFDSTGELF
d_call: TRBD1; v_call: TRBV5-8; j_call: TRBJ1-1; cdr3_aa: ASSFWTGNMNTEAF
d_call: -; v_call: TRBV6-1; j_call: TRBJ2-7; cdr3_aa: ASSGTTYEQY
d_call: TRBD1; v_call: TRBV15; j_call: TRBJ2-7; cdr3_aa: ATSRGQGAREQY
d_call: -; v_call: TRBV5-1; j_call: TRBJ1-5; cdr3_aa: ASSPGGGSQPQH
d_call: TRBD2; v_call: TRBV5-1; j_call: TRBJ2-1; cdr3_aa: ASSLSGGAWNEQF
d_call: TRBD1; v_call: TRBV25-1; j_call: TRBJ2-3; cdr3_aa: ASSPGQGRADTQY
d_call: TRBD2; v_call: TRBV19; j_call: TRBJ2-7; cdr3_aa: ASSLIAGDEQY
d_call: TRBD1; v_call: TRBV5-6; j_call: TRBJ1-2; cdr3_aa: ASLRGQADGYT
d_call: -; v_call: TRBV25-1; j_call: TRBJ2-4; cdr3_aa: ASSEAADGKNIQY
d_call: TRBD2; v_call: TRBV28; j_call: TRBJ2-7; cdr3_aa: ASSPSGGTYEQY
d_call: TRBD1; v_call: TRBV19; j_call: TRBJ1-2; cdr3_aa: ASTPGQGQYGYT
d_call: -; v_call: TRBV29-1; j_call: TRBJ1-2; cdr3_aa: SVDLSRPNYGYT
d_call: -; v_call: TRBV29-1; j_call: TRBJ1-3; cdr3_aa: SVEVSPGNTIY
d_call: TRBD1; v_call: TRBV30; j_call: TRBJ2-7; cdr3_aa: AWTRPGTGSQY
d_call: -; v_call: TRBV2; j_call: TRBJ1-5; cdr3_aa: ASSVGNQPQH
d_call: -; v_call: TRBV20-1; j_call: TRBJ2-5; cdr3_aa: SARDQETQY
d_call: -; v_call: TRBV11-2; j_call: TRBJ1-1; cdr3_aa: ASSLVSQAF
d_call: -; v_call: TRBV9; j_call: TRBJ1-5; cdr3_aa: ASSVVEGQPQH